A single sample gave rise to the 23 T cell receptor beta chains below, sequenced in a study of T cell responses to AZD1222 COVID-19 vaccine. Data came from immunoSEQ multiplex PCR; TCRdb stores just in-frame clones and leaves some out. The sample lists roughly 180,000 clones, about 90% occurring once. The sequences come from peripheral blood, collected on day 0 of MenACWY control vaccination. The receptors were sampled from an adult in good health.

The J gene is TRBJ1-3, the V gene TRBV28; no reliable D call. The CDR3 has 15 residues. V gave up 2 bases and J gave up 4 bases, with 12 bases separating them. CDR1 MDHEN and CDR2 SYDVKM come from the germline V gene. CDR3 in amino acids: CASSLSWGTGNTIYF. The DNA for the CDR3 is TGTGCCAGCAGTTTAAGCTGGGGAACGGGAAACACCATATATTTT. The full variable domain, in which reference TRBV28 and TRBJ1-3 provide the parts outside the CDR3, is DVKVTQSSRYLVKRTGEKVFLECVQDMDHENMFWYRQDPGLGLRLIYFSYDVKMKEKGDIPEGYSVSREKKERFSLILESASTNQTSMYLCASSLSWGTGNTIYFGEGSWLTVV.

This clone was seen a few times. V is TRBV7-6 and J is TRBJ2-5, with 7 bases fitting TRBD2. The CDR3 length is 15 residues. With V trimmed by 5 bases and J by 1 base, 7 bases remained unmatched. CDR1 is SGHVS, CDR2 FNYEAQ, per germline. As DNA, the CDR3 is TGTGCCAGCAGCCGACGCCTAGCGGCCCAAGAGACCCAGTACTTC. This codes for CASSRRLAAQETQYF.

The rearrangement joins TRBV6-1 to TRBJ1-1; no reliable D call. Deletions cut 2 bases from V and 4 bases from J, with 14 bases between. Germline CDR1 is MNHNS and CDR2 is SASEGT. The CDR3 totals 15 residues. The CDR3 DNA reads as TGTGCCAGCAGTGAAAGCCTCGCAGGCGCCACTGAAGCTTTCTTT. Translating it yields CASSESLAGATEAFF.

This chain joins TRBV6-5 and TRBJ1-1; 7 bases are a match to TRBD1. The CDR3 spans 13 residues. Germline V gives CDR1 MNHEY, CDR2 SVGAGI. V was clipped by 5 bases and J by 3 bases; unmatched bases: 3. CDR3: CASSRDSYTEAFF. As DNA, the CDR3 is TGTGCCAGCAGTCGGGACAGCTACACTGAAGCTTTCTTT.

J is TRBJ1-5 and V is TRBV9; D unclear. Trimming pared 0 bases from V and 2 bases from J, leaving 9 bases between. Germline V gene sequence: CDR1 SGDLS, CDR2 YYNGEE. CDR3 length equals 15 residues. The DNA of the CDR3 is TGTGCCAGCAGCGTAGGGGGTGAGGGCAATCAGCCCCAGCATTTT. Its protein product is CASSVGGEGNQPQHF.

The genes are TRBV28 and TRBJ1-6; no reliable D call. V was cut by 2 bases and J by 10 bases, with 15 bases left in between. Germline V gene lookup returns CDR1 MDHEN and CDR2 SYDVKM. The CDR3 consists of 15 residues. The CDR3 here is CASSLGRLFDSPLHF. In DNA form, the CDR3 reads TGTGCCAGCAGTTTAGGACGGTTATTCGACTCACCCCTCCACTTT. Full variable domain (rest looked up from reference TRBV28 and TRBJ1-6): DVKVTQSSRYLVKRTGEKVFLECVQDMDHENMFWYRQDPGLGLRLIYFSYDVKMKEKGDIPEGYSVSREKKERFSLILESASTNQTSMYLCASSLGRLFDSPLHFGNGTRLTVT.

The V gene is TRBV3-1 (or the pseudogene TRBV3-2), the J gene TRBJ1-3; TRBD1 matches at 7 bases. Trimming took 2 bases from V and 4 from J; bases not matched to a gene: 5. The CDR3 runs 15 residues. Looked up from germline, CDR1 is LGHDT and CDR2 is YNNKEL (reference sequence). CDR3 DNA sequence: TGTGCCAGCAGCCAACTCAGGGGGGCAGGAAACACCATATATTTT. It translates to CASSQLRGAGNTIYF.

V usage is TRBV2 and J usage is TRBJ2-2, with TRBD2 as a possible D gene (5 bases). Germline CDR1 is SNHLY and CDR2 is FYNNEI. The germline V and J ends were trimmed by 6 bases and 4 bases, with 12 bases remaining between them. This CDR3 is built from 14 residues. The CDR3 reads CASRDKGSTGELFF. CDR3 sequence (DNA): TGTGCCAGCAGGGATAAAGGGAGCACCGGGGAGCTGTTTTTT.

The chain is built from TRBV7-2 and TRBJ1-6; D perhaps matches TRBD1 (5 bases). The CDR3 loop spans 16 amino acids. The germline V gene encodes CDR1 SGHTA and CDR2 FQGNSA. Trimming took off 2 bases at V and 0 bases at J, with 8 bases between the two ends. The CDR3 DNA reads TGTGCCAGCAGCTTAACTGACAGCTCCTATAATTCACCCCTCCACTTT. This codes for CASSLTDSSYNSPLHF.

The V and J genes are TRBV10-2 and TRBJ2-2; 10 bases fit TRBD1. J gave up 6 bases and V 5 bases, and 6 bases lay outside the gene matches. The germline CDR1 and CDR2 sequences are WSHSY and SAAADI. The CDR3 runs 15 residues. In nucleotides, the CDR3 is TGCGCCAGCAGTCGACAGGGGGCGAATTCCGGGGAGCTGTTTTTT. It encodes CASSRQGANSGELFF.

The chain uses TRBV19 and TRBJ1-6; D may be TRBD1 (5 bases). The V end was cut by 5 bases, the J end by 10 bases, with 12 bases between. The germline V gene has CDR1 LNHDA and CDR2 SQIVND (reference sequence). This CDR3 has 13 amino acids. CDR3 sequence reads: CASSSREVSPLHF. CDR3 nucleotides: TGTGCCAGTAGTTCCAGGGAAGTATCACCCCTCCACTTT.

This chain uses TRBV21-1 with TRBJ2-2. TRBV21-1 is flagged as a pseudogene. The CDR3 contains 16 residues. The CDR3 nucleotides are TGTGCCAGCAGCAAAGAATTGTTGGCGAACACCGGGGAGCTGTTTTTT. Amino acids: CASSKELLANTGELFF.

V gene TRBV18 combines with J gene TRBJ2-2; the D is unclear. CDR3 length: 14 amino acids. Germline CDR1 KGHSH, CDR2 LQKENI. With 3 bases removed from V and 10 bases from J, the gap between germline ends came to 15 bases. CDR3 sequence: CASSPQVLPSELFF. The CDR3 region has the DNA TGTGCCAGCTCACCGCAGGTCCTACCGTCGGAGCTGTTTTTT.

This chain connects TRBV28 to TRBJ1-2; D unclear. The CDR3 runs to 14 residues. Germline CDR1 reads MDHEN; CDR2 reads SYDVKM. Trimming shortened V by 3 bases and J by 2 bases, and 10 bases separated the two germline ends. The CDR3 loop is CASSFWAGNYGYTF. The CDR3 DNA follows: TGTGCCAGCAGTTTTTGGGCAGGAAACTATGGCTACACCTTC.

This chain connects TRBV7-9 to TRBJ2-1; 7 bases are shared with TRBD1. V gave up 5 bases and J gave up 1 base; unmatched junction bases: 2. The CDR3 has 14 amino acids. Germline CDR1 SEHNR, CDR2 FQNEAQ (reference sequence). The CDR3 spells CASSDRESYNEQFF. The CDR3 nucleotides read TGTGCCAGCAGCGACAGGGAATCCTACAATGAGCAGTTCTTC. The whole variable domain, remainder taken from reference TRBV7-9 and TRBJ2-1, is DTGVSQNPRHKITKRGQNVTFRCDPISEHNRLYWYRQTLGQGPEFLTYFQNEAQLEKSRLLSDRFSAERPKGSFSTLEIQRTEQGDSAMYLCASSDRESYNEQFFGPGTRLTVL.

This clone has a single count. This sequence joins TRBV6-5 and TRBJ2-6; D is uncertain. This CDR3 spans 15 amino acids. Deletions cut 6 bases from V and 2 bases from J, with 11 bases between. Germline CDR1 MNHEY, CDR2 SVGAGI. The CDR3 protein is CASRYRSAGANVLTF. Here the CDR3 DNA reads TGTGCCAGCAGGTACCGGAGCGCTGGGGCCAACGTCCTGACTTTC.

This chain links TRBV11-1 with TRBJ2-7; 13 nucleotides align to TRBD2. Per the germline V gene, CDR1 is SGHAT and CDR2 is FQDESV (reference sequence). The CDR3 consists of 15 residues. With V trimmed by 5 bases and J by 1 base, 2 bases remained unmatched. CDR3 region: CASSLGLAGSYEQYF. CDR3 sequence (DNA): TGTGCCAGCAGCCTGGGACTAGCGGGATCCTACGAGCAGTACTTC.

V is TRBV7-9 and J is TRBJ2-1; 11 nucleotides agree with TRBD2. This CDR3 contains 16 residues. V lost 2 bases and J lost 4; bases outside the gene matches: 4. The germline CDR1 and CDR2 sequences are SEHNR and FQNEAQ (reference sequence). As DNA, the CDR3 is TGTGCCAGCAGCTTATCCGCTAGCGGGGGGTACAATGAGCAGTTCTTC. This encodes CASSLSASGGYNEQFF.

The chain has TRBV28 and TRBJ1-1, with 10 bases matching TRBD1. The CDR3 runs to 16 residues. With 6 bases clipped from V and 4 bases from J, the junction kept 11 bases outside the gene matches. Germline assignment: CDR1 MDHEN and CDR2 SYDVKM. CDR3 bases: TGTGCCAGCAGCCAGGGACAGGGGAAGGTGAGCACTGAAGCTTTCTTT. Translated: CASSQGQGKVSTEAFF.

The gene calls are TRBV28 and TRBJ2-7; 9 bases are a match to TRBD1. The CDR3 length is 14 residues. The V gene end was trimmed by 6 bases and the J gene end by 5 bases; junction bases not matched to a gene: 8. Germline lookup yields CDR1 MDHEN and CDR2 SYDVKM. The CDR3 reads CASRRDRVVHEQYF. CDR3 coding DNA: TGTGCCAGCAGGCGGGACAGGGTAGTCCACGAGCAGTACTTC. The complete variable domain, with remaining parts taken from reference TRBV28 and TRBJ2-7, reads DVKVTQSSRYLVKRTGEKVFLECVQDMDHENMFWYRQDPGLGLRLIYFSYDVKMKEKGDIPEGYSVSREKKERFSLILESASTNQTSMYLCASRRDRVVHEQYFGPGTRLTVT.

The chain employs TRBV4-2 and TRBJ2-3; D not resolved. Per germline, CDR1 LGHNA and CDR2 YNFKEQ. V was cut by 0 bases and J by 2 bases, with 15 bases left in between. CDR3 length: 17 amino acids. The CDR3: CASSQEWADRTTDTQYF. CDR3 bases: TGTGCCAGCAGCCAAGAGTGGGCAGATAGGACCACAGATACGCAGTATTTT.

V and J are TRBV3-1 (or the pseudogene TRBV3-2) and TRBJ1-4; 7 bases line up with TRBD1. The CDR3 is 15 residues long. With V trimmed by 0 bases and J by 7 bases, 5 bases remained unmatched. The germline V gene has CDR1 LGHDT and CDR2 YNNKEL (reference sequence). CDR3 nucleotides: TGTGCCAGCAGCCAAGAAGGACAGGCGGGTGAAAAACTGTTTTTT. As protein: CASSQEGQAGEKLFF.

The chain combines TRBV9 with TRBJ1-3, with a possible D match to TRBD1 (5 bases). The germline CDR1 and CDR2 sequences are SGDLS and YYNGEE. The CDR3 runs 17 residues. Trimming pared 4 bases from V and 0 bases from J, leaving 17 bases between. The CDR3 DNA follows: TGTGCCAGCAGCCGTTCAAGGGGAGGCAACTCTGGAAACACCATATATTTT. Amino acids: CASSRSRGGNSGNTIYF.